This note documents a single T cell receptor (beta chain) sequence. Its antigen remains unidentified. Each CDR3 protein gets one entry after TCRdb re-called the reads with MiXCR. Here the sample spans about 770,000 distinct CDR3 sequences, 25% to 35% being singletons. These data come from a study of T cell repertoires in cytomegalovirus infection. Study in general: Alongside well-studied HLA-B-restricted CMV epitopes, recently identified HLA-C-restricted CMV epitopes were also used. The public TCR beta signatures pointed to both CMV infection and matching HLA type. Study-wide results and limits: Dominant in the ex vivo response were TCR beta clonotypes restricted by HLA-C and specific for CMV. Identification of carriers of CMV plus the relevant HLA was performed using cumulative public TCR beta family frequency.

With V trimmed by 0 bases and J by 8 bases, 9 bases remained unmatched. Germline assignment: CDR1 MNHNY and CDR2 SVGAGI (reference sequence). The length of the CDR3 is 17 residues. This sequence originates from a human donor in good health (CMV status not recorded). Some clones in this sample may be carry-over from other donors' samples. This sample comprised cultured CD8+ T cells from PBMCs, obtained from culture after CMV antigen stimulation. This chain connects TRBV6-6 to TRBJ2-2; 10 bases are shared with TRBD1. In DNA form, the CDR3 reads TGTGCCAGCAGTTACTCGGTGGGACAGGGGAGTATAGGGGAGCTGTTTTTT. It encodes CASSYSVGQGSIGELFF.